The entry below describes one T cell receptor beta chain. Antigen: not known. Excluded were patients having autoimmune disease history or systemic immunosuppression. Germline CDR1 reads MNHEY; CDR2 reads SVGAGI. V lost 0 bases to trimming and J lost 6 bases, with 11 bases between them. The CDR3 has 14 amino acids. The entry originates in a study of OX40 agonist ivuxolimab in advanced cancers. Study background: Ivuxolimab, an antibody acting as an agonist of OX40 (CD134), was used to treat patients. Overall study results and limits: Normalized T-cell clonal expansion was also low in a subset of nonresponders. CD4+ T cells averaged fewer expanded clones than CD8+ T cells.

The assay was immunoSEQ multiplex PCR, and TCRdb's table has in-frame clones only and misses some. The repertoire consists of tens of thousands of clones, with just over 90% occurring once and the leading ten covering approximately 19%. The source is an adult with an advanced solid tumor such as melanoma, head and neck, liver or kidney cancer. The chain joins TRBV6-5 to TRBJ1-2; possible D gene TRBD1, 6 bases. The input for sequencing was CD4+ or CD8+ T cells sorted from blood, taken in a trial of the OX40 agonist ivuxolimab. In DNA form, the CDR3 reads TGTGCCAGCAGTTACTCGTCTGGGGGCGATGGCTACACCTTC. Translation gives CASSYSSGGDGYTF.